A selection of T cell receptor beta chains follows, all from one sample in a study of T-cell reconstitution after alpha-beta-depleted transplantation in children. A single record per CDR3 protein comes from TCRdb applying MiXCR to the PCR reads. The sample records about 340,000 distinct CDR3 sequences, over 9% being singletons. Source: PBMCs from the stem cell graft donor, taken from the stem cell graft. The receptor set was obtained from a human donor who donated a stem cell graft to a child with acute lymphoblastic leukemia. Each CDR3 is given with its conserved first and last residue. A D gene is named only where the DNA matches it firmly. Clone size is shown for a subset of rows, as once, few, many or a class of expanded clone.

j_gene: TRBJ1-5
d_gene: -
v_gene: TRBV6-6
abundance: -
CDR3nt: TGTGCCAGCAGGGACACAGGGAATCAGCCCCAGCATTTT
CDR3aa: CASRDTGNQPQHF

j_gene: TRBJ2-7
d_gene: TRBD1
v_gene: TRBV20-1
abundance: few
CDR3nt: TGCAGTGCTAGAGATCCTGCCGGGACAGGGTATTACGAGCAGTACTTC
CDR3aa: CSARDPAGTGYYEQYF

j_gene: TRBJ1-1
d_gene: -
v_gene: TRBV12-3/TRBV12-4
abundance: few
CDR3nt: TGTGCCAGCAGCCCCGGTACAGATACCTCGAACACTGAAGCTTTCTTT
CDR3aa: CASSPGTDTSNTEAFF

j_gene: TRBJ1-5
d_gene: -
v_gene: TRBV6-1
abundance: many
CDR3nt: TGTGCCAGCCAAAAGTCTGGGGGCAATCAGCCCCAGCATTTT
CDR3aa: CASQKSGGNQPQHF

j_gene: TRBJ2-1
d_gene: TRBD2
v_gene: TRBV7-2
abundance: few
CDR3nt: TGTGCCAGCAGCTGGACTAGGGATGAGCAGTTCTTC
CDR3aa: CASSWTRDEQFF

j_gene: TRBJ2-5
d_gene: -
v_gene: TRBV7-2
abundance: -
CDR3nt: TGTGCCAGCAGCCAAATCAGGGGAGAGACCCAGTACTTC
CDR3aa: CASSQIRGETQYF

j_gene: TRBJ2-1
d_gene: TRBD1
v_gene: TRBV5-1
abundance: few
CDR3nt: TGCGCCAGCAGCTCCTCAGGGGGCAGGGCTTACAATGAGCAGTTCTTC
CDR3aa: CASSSSGGRAYNEQFF

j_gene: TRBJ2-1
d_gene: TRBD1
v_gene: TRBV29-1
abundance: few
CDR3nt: TGCAGCGTTGAGGGGTGGACAGGGACCCACAATGAGCAGTTCTTC
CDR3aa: CSVEGWTGTHNEQFF

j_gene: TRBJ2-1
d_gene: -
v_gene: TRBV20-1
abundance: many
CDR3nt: TGCAGTGCTAGCGGAGGCCCCCTCTACAATGAGCAGTTCTTC
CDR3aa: CSASGGPLYNEQFF

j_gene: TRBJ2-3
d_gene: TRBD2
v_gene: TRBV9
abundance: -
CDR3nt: TGTGCCAGCAGCGTCTCGGGACTAGCGGCCACAGATACGCAGTATTTT
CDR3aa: CASSVSGLAATDTQYF

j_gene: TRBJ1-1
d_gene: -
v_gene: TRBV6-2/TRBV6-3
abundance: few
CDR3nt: TGTGCCAGCAGTTACGCCGGGACGGCGAACACTGAAGCTTTCTTT
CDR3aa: CASSYAGTANTEAFF

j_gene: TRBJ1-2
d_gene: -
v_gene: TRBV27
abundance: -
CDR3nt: TGTGCCAGCAGTTCCTTGGTGGACACCCCTCACTATGGCTACACCTTC
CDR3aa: CASSSLVDTPHYGYTF

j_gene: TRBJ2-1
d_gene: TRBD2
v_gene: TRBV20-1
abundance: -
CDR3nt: TGCAGTGCCCCCCGTAGCGGGAGCACCAATGAGCAGTTCTTC
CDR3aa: CSAPRSGSTNEQFF

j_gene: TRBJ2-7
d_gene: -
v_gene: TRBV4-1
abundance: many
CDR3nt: TGCGCCAGCAGCCAAGAAGACGTGAGCGAGCAGTACTTC
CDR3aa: CASSQEDVSEQYF

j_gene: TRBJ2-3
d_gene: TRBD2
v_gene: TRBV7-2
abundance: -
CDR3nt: TGTGCCAGCGGACTAGCGAGCAAGGATACGCAGTATTTT
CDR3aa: CASGLASKDTQYF

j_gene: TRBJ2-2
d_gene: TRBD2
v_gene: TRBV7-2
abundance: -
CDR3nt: TGTGCCAGCAGCTTAGGTGGCGGGAGGAACACCGGGGAGCTGTTTTTT
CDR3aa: CASSLGGGRNTGELFF

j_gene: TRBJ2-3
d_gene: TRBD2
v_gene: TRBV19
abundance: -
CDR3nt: TGTGCCAGTAGTCCCCCCCGACTAGCGGGAGACCCACATACGCAGTATTTT
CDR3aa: CASSPPRLAGDPHTQYF

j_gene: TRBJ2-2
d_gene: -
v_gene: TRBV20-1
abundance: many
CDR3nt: TGCAGTGCCCCGAGGCCGGGGGCCGGGGAGCTGTTTTTT
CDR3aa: CSAPRPGAGELFF

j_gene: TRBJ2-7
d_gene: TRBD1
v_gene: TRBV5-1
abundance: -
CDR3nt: TGCGCCAGCAGCTTGGAACCACAGGGGCTCACCTACGAGCAGTACTTC
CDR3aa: CASSLEPQGLTYEQYF

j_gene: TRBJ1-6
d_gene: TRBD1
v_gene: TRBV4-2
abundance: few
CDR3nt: TGTGCCAGCAGCCAGTGGCAGGGGGCGCGAAATTCACCCCTCCACTTT
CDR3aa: CASSQWQGARNSPLHF

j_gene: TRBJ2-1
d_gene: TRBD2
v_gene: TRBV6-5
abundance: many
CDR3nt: TGTGCCAGCAGCCTTACTAGCGGGAGGGTCCGGCAGTTCTTC
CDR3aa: CASSLTSGRVRQFF

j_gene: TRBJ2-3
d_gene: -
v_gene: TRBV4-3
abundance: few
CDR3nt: TGCGCCAGCAGCCAGGGAAACGGTCGTAGCACAGATACGCAGTATTTT
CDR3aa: CASSQGNGRSTDTQYF

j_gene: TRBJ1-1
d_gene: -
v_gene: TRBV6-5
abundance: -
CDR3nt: TGTGCCAGCAGTTACAAACCGGGACAATGGAACACTGAAGCTTTCTTT
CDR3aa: CASSYKPGQWNTEAFF

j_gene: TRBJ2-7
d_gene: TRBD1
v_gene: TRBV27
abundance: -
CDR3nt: TGTGCCAGCAGCTTCGGGTGGGGACAGGGTAAACGTGAGCAGTACTTC
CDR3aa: CASSFGWGQGKREQYF

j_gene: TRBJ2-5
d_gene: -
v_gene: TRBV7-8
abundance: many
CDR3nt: TGTGCCAGCAGCAGACCCCTGGCAGGGGGGGGAGAGACCCAGTACTTC
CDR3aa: CASSRPLAGGGETQYF

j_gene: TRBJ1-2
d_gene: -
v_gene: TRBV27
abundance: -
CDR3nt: TGTGCCAGCAGTTCCCCGCTACTTGGAGACTATGCCTACACCTTC
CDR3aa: CASSSPLLGDYAYTF

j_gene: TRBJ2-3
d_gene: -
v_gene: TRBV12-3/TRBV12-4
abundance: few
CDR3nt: TGTGCCAGCAGCTCCGGGGGGCGGCCCACAGATACGCAGTATTTT
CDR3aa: CASSSGGRPTDTQYF

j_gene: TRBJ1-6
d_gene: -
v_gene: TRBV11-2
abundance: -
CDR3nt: TGTGCCAGCAGCTTCAGGGTTGATTCACCCCTCCACTTT
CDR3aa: CASSFRVDSPLHF

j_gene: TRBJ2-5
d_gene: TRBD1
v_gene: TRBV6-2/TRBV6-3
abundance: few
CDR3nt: TGTGCCAGCAGTTACGGACAGGGGCGAACCCTCGGAGAGACCCAGTACTTC
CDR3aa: CASSYGQGRTLGETQYF

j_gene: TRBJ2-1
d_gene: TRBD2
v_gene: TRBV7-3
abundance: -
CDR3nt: TGTGCCAGCAGCCGAGGGACTAGCGACCCCCCGTTCTTC
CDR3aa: CASSRGTSDPPFF

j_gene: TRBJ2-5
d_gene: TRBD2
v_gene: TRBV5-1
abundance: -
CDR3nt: TGCGCCAGCAGCTTGGAGGTTAGCGGGTTGTACCAAGAGACCCAGTACTTC
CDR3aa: CASSLEVSGLYQETQYF

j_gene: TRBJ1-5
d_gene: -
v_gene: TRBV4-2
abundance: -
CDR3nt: TGTGCCAGCAGCCAAGAGAAAAGAGGGAGTTACGATCAGCCCCAGCATTTT
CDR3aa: CASSQEKRGSYDQPQHF

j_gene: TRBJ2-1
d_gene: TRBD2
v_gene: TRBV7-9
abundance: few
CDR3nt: TGTGCCAGCAGCCCGACTAGCCAGAATGAGCAGTTCTTC
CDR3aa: CASSPTSQNEQFF

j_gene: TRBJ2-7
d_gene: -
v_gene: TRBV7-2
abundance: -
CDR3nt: TGTGCCAGCAGCCCACCAAGTACATACGAGCAGTACTTC
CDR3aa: CASSPPSTYEQYF

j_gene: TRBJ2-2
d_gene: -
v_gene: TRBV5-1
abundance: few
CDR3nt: TGCGCCAGCAGCTCGACAAACAGGGTCCGTCCCGGGGAGCTGTTTTTT
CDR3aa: CASSSTNRVRPGELFF

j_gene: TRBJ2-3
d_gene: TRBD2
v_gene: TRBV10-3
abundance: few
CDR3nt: TGTGCCATCTCAGGGACTAGCGCGGCGACAGATACGCAGTATTTT
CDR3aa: CAISGTSAATDTQYF

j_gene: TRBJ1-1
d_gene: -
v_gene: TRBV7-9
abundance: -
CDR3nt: TGTGCCAGCAGCTTAGATGCACCCCTCGTCGCTGAAGCTTTCTTT
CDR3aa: CASSLDAPLVAEAFF